The T cell receptor beta chain under discussion was sequenced for a study of T cell changes during pregnancy in multiple sclerosis (dated by TCRdb to about 2019). Some background on the complete study: The study looked at changes in the T cell repertoire across pregnancy in women with multiple sclerosis.

Library method: the immunoSEQ multiplex PCR assay. The immuneACCESS repertoire file appears here via TCRdb, limited to in-frame rearrangements. These files lack a portion of the clones; in checked studies, under half of the deficit traces to unresolved V genes, and the cause of the others is not known. The sample table holds some 90,000 clones, of which roughly 91% were seen once. The top ten hold about 1.6% of the sample. At the junction V is shortened by 6 bases and J by 1 base, with 27 bases in between. The germline V gene (reference sequence) supplies CDR1 WNHNN and CDR2 SYGVQD. Including the terminal cysteine and phenylalanine, the CDR3 comprises 20 residues. The DNA shown is the 60-base CDR3, in frame from base 1. As to this clone: It lacks a known antigen. No base quality information exists; no much larger clone differs at one position.

The origin of this receptor is a female donor in good health, enrolled as a control in a pregnancy study. The sequencing here drew on peripheral blood, taken after pregnancy. The rearranged chain carries TRBV10-1 and TRBJ2-2; TRBD1 is possibly the D segment (5 matching bases). CDR3 protein: CASSAPGRGRSEMNTGELFF. In nucleotides, the sequence is TGCGCCAGCAGCGCCCCCGGTAGGGGCAGGTCTGAAATGAACACCGGGGAGCTGTTTTTT.